This paragraph reports one TCR beta chain. This clone was counted between two and nine times. Which antigen it targets is not known. One base away there is no much larger clone; base qualities are not given. After PBMCs were isolated by density centrifugation and stained for CD3, CD4 and CD8, a FACSAria was used to sort CD4+ and CD8+ T cells. Scalp biopsies and blood samples were obtained from unaffected controls. The germline V gene sets CDR1 to SQVTM and CDR2 to ANQGSEA. V lost 0 bases and J lost 5 bases, and the count of bases not matched to a germline gene is 12. Including the terminal cysteine and phenylalanine, the CDR3 comprises 16 residues. Of all the DNA, just the CDR3 is kept, 48 bases in frame from base 1. These data come from a study of CD8+ T cells in alopecia areata (dated by TCRdb to the late 2010s). In the study overall: The study used high-throughput TCRbeta sequencing to examine T cell clonal expansion in alopecia areata, in both the C3H/HeJ mouse model and human patients. Scalp tissue and sorted CD4+ and CD8+ peripheral blood T cells from patchy and totalis/universalis alopecia areata patients and from healthy controls were covered by human TCRbeta sequencing. Scalp clonality was compared among normal scalp (n=4), patchy alopecia areata scalp (n=8), and alopecia totalis/universalis scalp (n=8). RNA was extracted with the PAXgene miRNA kit for fixed scalp, the miRNeasy kit for PBMCs, and the RNeasy kit for mouse skin. TCRbeta CDR3 regions were amplified by immunoSEQ multiplex PCR using 35 Vbeta forward and 13 Jbeta reverse primers. The investigation overall reported the following: TCR sequences shared between patients were less clear than in mice, possibly partly because of HLA diversity in the patient population. Unlike mouse skin, where gammadelta T cells dominate, normal human skin contains resident alphabeta T cells that get sequenced too, which complicates analysis of the scalp TCR repertoire. Compared with normal scalp, lesional scalp had higher clonality and more expanded CD8+ clones, particularly in alopecia totalis/universalis, a pattern that suggests antigenic drive.

Library method: the immunoSEQ multiplex PCR assay. For TCR sequencing, RNA was extracted from every sample and reverse transcribed into cDNA to serve as template. First-strand cDNA was synthesized using SuperScript III with a 2:1 mix of oligo-dT and random hexamers. A synthetic immune receptor repertoire was used to measure amplification bias, and any remaining bias was corrected computationally. The authors' analysis ran thus. After raw reads were preprocessed to remove errors, the CDR3 was defined following IMGT conventions as running from the conserved cysteine to phenylalanine. To get clonality, Shannon entropy was normalized by log2 of the number of productive unique TCRs and the result was subtracted from 1. Whether each scalp clone was CD4 or CD8 was inferred by checking scalp TCRbeta sequences against the CD4 and CD8 repertoires from sorted blood. TCRdb holds this immuneACCESS table with in-frame rearrangements only. Some clones are missing; in checked studies, unresolved V genes explain under half, and the rest has no known cause. D and trimming were read from the DNA, whereas the V and J calls and clone size are those reported in that table. The sample table records around 190,000 clones; around three fifths of these occur just once. The leading ten clones occupy approximately 4.9% of the sample.

The clonotype comes from a human donor in good health. Specimen: CD8+ T cells sorted from blood. This chain is built from TRBV29-1 and TRBJ2-5; the junction holds 7 bases that match TRBD1. The DNA sequence reads TGCAGCGTTGAAGAGGGGCTACAGGGGCCGAGGGAGACCCAGTACTTC. Its protein is CSVEEGLQGPRETQYF.